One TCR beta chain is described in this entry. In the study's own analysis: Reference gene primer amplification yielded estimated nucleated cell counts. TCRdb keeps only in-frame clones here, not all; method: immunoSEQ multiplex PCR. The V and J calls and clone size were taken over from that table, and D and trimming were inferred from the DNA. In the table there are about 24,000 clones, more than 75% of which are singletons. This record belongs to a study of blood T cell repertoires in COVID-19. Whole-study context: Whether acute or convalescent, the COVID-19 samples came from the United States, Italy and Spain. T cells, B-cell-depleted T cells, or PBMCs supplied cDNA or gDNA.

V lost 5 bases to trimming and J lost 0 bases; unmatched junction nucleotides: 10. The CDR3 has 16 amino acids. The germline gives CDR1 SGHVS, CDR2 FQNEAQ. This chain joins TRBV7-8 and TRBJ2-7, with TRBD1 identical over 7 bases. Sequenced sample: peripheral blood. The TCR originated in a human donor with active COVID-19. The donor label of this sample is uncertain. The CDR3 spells CASSLLPGQSSYEQYF. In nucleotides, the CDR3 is TGTGCCAGCAGCCTCTTGCCGGGACAGTCCTCCTACGAGCAGTACTTC.